Reported below is one T cell receptor beta chain. The study recruited people aged roughly 18 to 100 years across approximately 24 US areas. In the source study's methods: Reference gene primer amplification gave estimated nucleated cell counts. The data were produced by immunoSEQ multiplex PCR, yet TCRdb's version contains in-frame clones alone and is incomplete. V and J calls and clone size are as listed in that table; D and trimming were resolved from the DNA. The sample records approximately 320,000 clones, about nine tenths being singletons. The record originates from a study of blood T cell repertoires in COVID-19. The CDR3 runs to 14 residues. Germline CDR1 is SGHVS and CDR2 is FQNEAQ. V was clipped by 2 bases and J by 4 bases, with 11 bases between them.

Material: PBMCs or T cells enriched from blood (not recorded which). V gene TRBV7-8 combines with J gene TRBJ1-2; D is perhaps TRBD1 (6 bases). The source is a woman aged 18-29 years who had recovered from COVID-19. CDR3 protein: CASSLNRASYGYTF. The CDR3 bases are TGTGCCAGCAGCTTAAACAGGGCGAGCTATGGCTACACCTTC.